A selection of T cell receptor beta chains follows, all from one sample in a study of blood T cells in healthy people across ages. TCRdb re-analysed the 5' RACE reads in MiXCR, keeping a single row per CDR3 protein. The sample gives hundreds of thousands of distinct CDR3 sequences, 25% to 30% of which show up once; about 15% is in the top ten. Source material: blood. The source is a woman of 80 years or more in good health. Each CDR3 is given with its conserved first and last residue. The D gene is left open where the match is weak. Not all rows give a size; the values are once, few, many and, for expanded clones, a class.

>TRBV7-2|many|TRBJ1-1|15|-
CASSLESGRGTEAFF
TGTGCCAGCAGCTTAGAGTCCGGGAGAGGCACTGAAGCTTTCTTT
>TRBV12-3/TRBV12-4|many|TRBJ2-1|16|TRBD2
CASRRTSGGRNNEQFF
TGTGCCAGCAGACGTACTAGCGGGGGCCGAAACAATGAGCAGTTCTTC
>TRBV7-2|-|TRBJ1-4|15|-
CASSPRGGAQEKLFF
TGTGCCAGCAGCCCAAGAGGGGGGGCTCAGGAAAAACTGTTTTTT
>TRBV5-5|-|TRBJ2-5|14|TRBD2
CASSLGGEGETQYF
TGTGCCAGCAGCTTGGGCGGGGAGGGAGAGACCCAGTACTTC
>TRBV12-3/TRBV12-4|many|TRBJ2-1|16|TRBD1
CASSLNPGQGGSKQFF
TGTGCCAGCAGTTTGAACCCGGGACAGGGCGGATCTAAGCAGTTCTTC
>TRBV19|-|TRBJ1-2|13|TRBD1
CASSIDRAYGYTF
TGTGCCAGTAGTATCGACAGGGCCTATGGCTACACCTTC
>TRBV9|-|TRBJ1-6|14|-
CASSAPEGNSPLHF
TGTGCCAGCAGCGCGCCAGAGGGGAATTCACCCCTCCACTTT
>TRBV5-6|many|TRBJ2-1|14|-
CASSLVAGYNEQFF
TGTGCCAGCAGCTTGGTGGCGGGGTACAATGAGCAGTTCTTC
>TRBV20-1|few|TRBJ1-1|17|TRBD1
CSARDAYEGAMGTEAFF
TGCAGTGCTAGAGATGCTTACGAGGGGGCGATGGGCACTGAAGCTTTCTTT
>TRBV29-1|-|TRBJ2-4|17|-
CSVYDRAASGGYYQQYF
TGCAGCGTTTATGACAGGGCAGCCAGCGGGGGCTACTACCAGCAGTACTTC
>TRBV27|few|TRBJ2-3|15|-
CASSSLGRRVDTQYF
TGTGCCAGCAGCTCCCTCGGGCGGAGAGTGGATACGCAGTATTTT
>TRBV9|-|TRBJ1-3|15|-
CASSIDAVSGNTIYF
TGTGCCAGCAGCATAGACGCCGTCTCTGGAAACACCATATATTTT
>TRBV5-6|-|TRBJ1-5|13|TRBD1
CASPGQSNQPQHF
TGTGCCAGTCCGGGACAGAGCAATCAGCCCCAGCATTTT
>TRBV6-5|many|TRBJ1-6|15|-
CASTTYRAINSPLHF
TGTGCCAGCACCACTTACAGAGCTATTAATTCACCCCTCCACTTT
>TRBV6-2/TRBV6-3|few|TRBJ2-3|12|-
CASSYTLDTQYF
TGTGCCAGCAGTTATACGCTAGATACGCAGTATTTT